This TCR beta chain was identified during a study of cytomegalovirus exposure and HLA in healthy donors. V dropped 2 bases and J dropped 5 bases, with 9 bases sitting between them. This CDR3 has 13 amino acids. CDR1 is SNHLY and CDR2 is FYNNEI in the germline V gene. Repertoires were generated with immunoSEQ multiplex PCR, while TCRdb's copy carries only in-frame clones and drops some. This table holds more than 80,000 clones, around 96% found once. The J gene is TRBJ2-5, the V gene TRBV2; TRBD1 might be the D (6 bases). The sequenced sample consisted of PBMCs. The TCR originated in a young woman in good health and CMV-seronegative. CDR3 protein: CASSEYRGETQYF. In nucleotides, the CDR3 is TGTGCCAGCAGTGAATATAGGGGGGAGACCCAGTACTTC.